This T cell receptor beta chain is from a study of T cells in Graves' hyperthyroidism and ophthalmopathy. Amplified regions were TCR beta CDR3 sequences from RNA transcripts. Using the HTBI primer set, a first-round RT-PCR was run on the TCR CDR3. TCRdb processed the multiplex PCR reads anew with MiXCR; each CDR3 protein has one entry. The sample includes some 460,000 distinct CDR3 sequences, approximately 14% of them seen just once. The CDR3 spans 17 residues. Trimming removed 5 bases at V and 4 bases at J, with 23 bases between. CDR1 is SGHAT, CDR2 FQNNGV, per germline. In this sample, this clonotype turned up many times.

The rearrangement joins TRBV11-2 to TRBJ1-1; TRBD1 is a possible D gene (6 bases). Sequenced material: blood. The sequence derives from a young woman with Graves' hyperthyroidism. This CDR3 reads CASSPDWGRTESTEAFF. The CDR3 nucleotides read TGTGCCAGCAGCCCCGACTGGGGGCGAACCGAGAGCACTGAAGCTTTCTTT.